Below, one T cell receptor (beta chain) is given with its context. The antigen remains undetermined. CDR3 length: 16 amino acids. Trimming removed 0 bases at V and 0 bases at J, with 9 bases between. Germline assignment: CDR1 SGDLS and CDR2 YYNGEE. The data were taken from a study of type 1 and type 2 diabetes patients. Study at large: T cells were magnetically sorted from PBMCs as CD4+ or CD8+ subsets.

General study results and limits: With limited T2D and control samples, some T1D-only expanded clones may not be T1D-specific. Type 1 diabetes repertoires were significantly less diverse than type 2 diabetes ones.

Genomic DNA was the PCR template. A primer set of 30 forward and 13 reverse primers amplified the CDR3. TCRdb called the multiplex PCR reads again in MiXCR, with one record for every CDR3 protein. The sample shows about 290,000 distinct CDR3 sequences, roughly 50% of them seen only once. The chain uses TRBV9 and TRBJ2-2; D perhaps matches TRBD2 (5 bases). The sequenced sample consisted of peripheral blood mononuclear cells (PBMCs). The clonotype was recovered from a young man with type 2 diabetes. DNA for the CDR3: TGTGCCAGCAGCGTAGATGAGGGAGCGAACACCGGGGAGCTGTTTTTT. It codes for CASSVDEGANTGELFF.